Shown below are 5 T cell receptor beta chains from a single sample sequenced in a study of cytomegalovirus exposure and HLA in healthy donors. Clones were read by immunoSEQ multiplex PCR, and TCRdb kept only the in-frame ones, dropping some. The repertoire holds around 200,000 clones, with roughly 80% as singletons. The specimen was PBMCs. Receptor source: a young woman in good health and CMV-seropositive.

The chain combines TRBV9 with TRBJ2-7; D unclear. The germline V gene has CDR1 SGDLS and CDR2 YYNGEE. Trimming stripped 4 bases from V and 2 bases from J, with 10 bases between. The CDR3 runs to 13 residues. In DNA form, the CDR3 reads TGTGCCAGCAGCTCAGACACCGCCTACGAGCAGTACTTC. This gives the protein CASSSDTAYEQYF.

This chain joins TRBV4-2 and TRBJ2-1; 14 nucleotides align to TRBD2. The CDR3 covers 17 residues. Trimming at V came to 4 bases and at J to 2 bases, leaving 4 bases not matched to a gene. Germline CDR1 and CDR2: LGHNA and YNFKEQ. The CDR3 here is CASSPRTSGGTYNEQFF. Written as DNA, the CDR3 is TGTGCCAGCAGCCCAAGGACTAGCGGGGGGACCTACAATGAGCAGTTCTTC.

In its sample, this clone was seen once. This chain connects TRBV4-1 to TRBJ2-1; TRBD1 matches 9 bases. After removal of 0 bases from V and 8 bases from J, the junction contained 5 bases not matched to a gene. Germline values: CDR1 MGHRA, CDR2 YSYEKL. CDR3 length: 15 residues. The CDR3 is CASSQDGTGRDEQFF. The CDR3, as DNA: TGCGCCAGCAGCCAAGATGGGACAGGGAGGGATGAGCAGTTCTTC.

The rearrangement uses TRBV5-5 and TRBJ1-2; 8 positions match TRBD1. Germline loops: CDR1 SGHKS, CDR2 YYEKEE (reference sequence). The length of the CDR3 is 17 residues. J was trimmed by 7 bases and V by 4 bases; bases with no gene match: 18. The CDR3 spells CASSSIPMTGAAGGYTF. CDR3 nucleotides: TGTGCCAGCAGCAGCATACCGATGACAGGGGCAGCAGGTGGCTACACCTTC.

Remarks on this clone: Other nucleotide sequences from this sample produce the same CDR3. This chain uses TRBV9 with TRBJ1-2, with 9 positions matching TRBD1. Unmatched junction bases numbered 4, after V lost 3 bases and J lost 4 bases. Germline V gene sequence: CDR1 SGDLS, CDR2 YYNGEE. The CDR3 extends over 14 amino acids. Written as DNA, the CDR3 is TGTGCCAGCAGCGCACGGACAGGGGCCTATGGCTACACCTTC. It yields the protein CASSARTGAYGYTF.